Below are 23 T cell receptor beta chains sequenced from a single sample in a study of metastatic and nonmetastatic thyroid tumors. TCRdb re-analyzed the PCR reads using MiXCR. The repertoire consists of around 23,000 clones, with about 24% occurring once and the leading ten covering roughly 18%. All patients were treatment-naive before thyroid surgery. Specimen: blood. Source of these receptors: a male donor with papillary thyroid cancer or a benign thyroid nodule (not recorded which). Some clones in this sample may be carry-over from other donors' samples.

This clone was seen at least ten times. Just one base apart from a much larger clone, this may be a read error. The chain employs TRBV28 and TRBJ1-2; unclear D gene. This CDR3 contains 13 residues. Per the germline V gene, CDR1 is MDHEN and CDR2 is SYDVKM. CDR3 bases: TGTGCCAGCAGTTTAAGGGCAAGAGGAGGCTACGCCTTC. Protein sequence: CASSLRARGGYAF.

The chain couples TRBV10-3 to TRBJ2-7; no firm D call. CDR3 length equals 14 residues. V was clipped by 5 bases and J by 2 bases, with 13 bases between them. The germline gives CDR1 ENHRY, CDR2 SYGVKD. As DNA, the CDR3 is TGTGCCATCAGTTTCGGTCAGGCGACCTACGAGCAGTACTTC. Amino acids: CAISFGQATYEQYF.

This clone was recorded many times. In DNA form, the CDR3 reads TGTGCCAGCACCATGGACCTCACAGATACGCAGTATTTT. Translated, it gives CASTMDLTDTQYF. This chain links TRBV6-1 with TRBJ2-3; no firm D call. Germline V gene lookup returns CDR1 MNHNS and CDR2 SASEGT. Trimming stripped 7 bases from V and 2 bases from J, with 10 bases between. The CDR3 is 13 residues long.

This clone was counted many times. The gene calls are TRBV12-3 or TRBV12-4 and TRBJ1-5; 8 bases line up with TRBD1. V lost 5 bases and J lost 5; bases outside the gene matches: 5. CDR3 length: 14 amino acids. CDR3 sequence: CASSIRGRDQPQHF. The CDR3 DNA sequence: TGTGCCAGCAGTATCAGGGGGCGCGATCAGCCCCAGCATTTT.

In this sample, this clone turned up a few times. The chain combines TRBV6-2 or TRBV6-3 with TRBJ2-7; possible D gene TRBD2, 6 bases. The CDR3 loop spans 15 amino acids. Deletions cut 5 bases from V and 5 bases from J, with 19 bases between. Germline V gene lookup returns CDR1 MNHEY and CDR2 SVGEGT. The CDR3 DNA reads as TGTGCCAGCAGTACACTAGTGGGCTGGGAGGACGAGCAGTACTTC. This encodes CASSTLVGWEDEQYF.

The chain employs TRBV11-1 and TRBJ2-3; D may be TRBD1 (5 bases). With 5 bases removed from V and 0 bases from J, the gap between germline ends came to 12 bases. CDR3 length: 15 residues. Germline V lookup: CDR1 SGHAT, CDR2 FQDESV (reference sequence). CDR3 sequence reads: CASSLVAGSTDTQYF. For the CDR3, the DNA is TGTGCCAGCAGCCTAGTGGCAGGGAGCACAGATACGCAGTATTTT.

This clone showed up many times. CDR3 in DNA: TGTGCCAGCAGTGCGGACAGGGCGAACACCGGGGAGCTGTTTTTT. Translation: CASSADRANTGELFF. The V gene is TRBV27, the J gene TRBJ2-2, with 8 nucleotides matching TRBD1. Looked up from germline, CDR1 is MNHEY and CDR2 is SMNVEV (reference sequence). The CDR3 covers 15 residues. J lost 0 bases, V lost 5 bases, and 2 bases had no gene match.

This clone was seen a few times. The rearrangement joins TRBV12-3 or TRBV12-4 to TRBJ2-6; no clear D gene. Deletions cut 5 bases from V and 1 base from J, with 9 bases between. The CDR3 has 15 amino acids. CDR3 coding DNA: TGTGCCAGCAGTGAAGGGCAGTCTGGGGCCAACGTCCTGACTTTC. Protein sequence: CASSEGQSGANVLTF.

This clone was observed many times. The genes are TRBV3-1 and TRBJ2-3; 8 bases align to TRBD2. Trimming removed 3 bases from V and 5 bases from J; junction bases left unmatched: 4. This CDR3 is built from 14 residues. CDR1 is LGHDT and CDR2 is YNNKEL in the germline V gene (reference sequence). CDR3 residues: CASSQGLDGDTQYF. CDR3 DNA: TGTGCCAGCAGCCAGGGACTAGATGGAGATACGCAGTATTTT.

This clone was counted ten times or more. V gene TRBV12-5 combines with J gene TRBJ2-7; D is possibly TRBD1 (6 bases). The V and J ends lost 0 bases and 3 bases respectively, with 9 bases between them. Per germline, CDR1 LGHNT and CDR2 FRNRAP. CDR3 length equals 14 residues. CDR3 region: CASGLVYRVYEQYF. The CDR3 bases are TGTGCTAGTGGTTTGGTCTACAGGGTCTACGAGCAGTACTTC.

This clone was detected only a few times. One base away lies a much larger clone, so this may be a sequencing read error. This same CDR3 is encoded by further DNA sequences in the sample. The genes are TRBV15 and TRBJ2-3; TRBD2 agrees at 13 bases. This CDR3 spans 16 amino acids. Germline V CDR1 and CDR2: LNHNV, YYDKDF (reference sequence). Trimming took 0 bases from V and 6 from J; bases not matched to a gene: 3. The CDR3, as DNA: TGTGCCACCAGCAGAGAACGACTAGCGGGAGGCGATACGCAGTATTTT. This translates into CATSRERLAGGDTQYF. Together with reference TRBV15 and TRBJ2-3, the CDR3 gives the full variable domain: DAMVIQNPRYQVTQFGKPVTLSCSQTLNHNVMYWYQQKSSQAPKLLFHYYDKDFNNEADTPDNFQSRRPNTSFCFLDIRSPGLGDTAMYLCATSRERLAGGDTQYFGPGTRLTVL.

This clone showed up just a few times. V gene TRBV2 combines with J gene TRBJ1-2; D gene unclear. Germline values: CDR1 SNHLY, CDR2 FYNNEI. Trimming stripped 7 bases from V and 4 bases from J, with 13 bases between. CDR3 size: 13 residues. CDR3 sequence reads: CASNQASIYGYTF. The CDR3 region has the DNA TGTGCCAGCAACCAGGCATCCATCTATGGCTACACCTTC.

The sample holds many counts of this clone. The J gene is TRBJ1-3, the V gene TRBV9, with unresolved D. V lost 0 bases and J 0 bases, leaving 10 bases between the germline ends. Germline loops: CDR1 SGDLS, CDR2 YYNGEE. The CDR3 extends over 16 amino acids. The CDR3 reads CASSVGGSPSGNTIYF. The CDR3 region has the DNA TGTGCCAGCAGCGTAGGAGGATCCCCCTCTGGAAACACCATATATTTT.

The chain has TRBV5-5 and TRBJ1-1, with TRBD1 matching over 7 bases. The CDR3 has 16 residues. Germline CDR1 reads SGHKS; CDR2 reads YYEKEE (reference sequence). V lost 2 bases, J lost 0 bases, and 7 bases stayed unmatched. As DNA, the CDR3 is TGTGCCAGCAGCTTAGGGGGACAGCTAATGAACACTGAAGCTTTCTTT. This translates into CASSLGGQLMNTEAFF.

In nucleotides, the CDR3 is TGCGCCAGCAGCCAAGCACCCTACACCGGGGAGCTGTTTTTT. It translates to CASSQAPYTGELFF. The V and J genes are TRBV4-3 and TRBJ2-2, with no clear D. This CDR3 has 14 amino acids. Per germline, CDR1 LGHNA and CDR2 YSLEER. V lost 1 base, J lost 3 bases, and 6 bases lay in between.

This clone turned up a few times. This rearrangement joins TRBV27 to TRBJ2-1, with TRBD2 identical over 11 bases. There are 17 residues in the CDR3. Trimming cost V 7 bases and J 2 bases; bases outside gene matches: 10. Germline V lookup: CDR1 MNHEY, CDR2 SMNVEV (reference sequence). CDR3 sequence: CASKELSGRVTYNEQFF. For the CDR3, the DNA is TGTGCCAGCAAAGAACTTAGCGGGAGGGTGACCTACAATGAGCAGTTCTTC.

The chain combines TRBV16 with TRBJ2-2; possibly TRBD2 for D (6 bases). Germline values: CDR1 KGHSY, CDR2 FQNENV. The V gene lost 2 bases and the J gene lost 3 bases, with 13 bases spanning the gap. This CDR3 region has 16 residues. The CDR3 is CASSQLGGLDTGELFF. The DNA of the CDR3 is TGTGCCAGCAGCCAACTCGGGGGATTGGACACCGGGGAGCTGTTTTTT.

This clone was detected many times. One base away lies a much larger clone, so this may be a sequencing read error. This chain links TRBV12-5 with TRBJ2-7, with D possibly TRBD1 on 5 matching bases. The CDR3 consists of 12 residues. Germline V gene sequence: CDR1 LGHNT, CDR2 FRNRAP. Trimming removed 7 bases at V and 5 bases at J, with 12 bases between. The CDR3 DNA follows: TGTGCTAGTGTTGCAGGGCCCGACGAGCAGTACTTC. Encoded protein: CASVAGPDEQYF. Drawing the rest from reference TRBV12-5 and TRBJ2-7, the complete variable domain is DARVTQTPRHKVTEMGQEVTMRCQPILGHNTVFWYRQTMMQGLELLAYFRNRAPLDDSGMPKDRFSAEMPDATLATLKIQPSEPRDSAVYFCASVAGPDEQYFGPGTRLTVT.

This clone was detected many times. The chain joins TRBV18 to TRBJ2-3, with TRBD2 as a possible D gene (5 bases). The CDR3 length is 16 residues. Between the trimmed V and J ends, which lost 0 bases and 2 bases, there was a span of 12 bases. Germline V CDR1 and CDR2: KGHSH, LQKENI. The CDR3 spells CASSPPSSGYTDTQYF. CDR3 DNA: TGTGCCAGCTCACCACCTTCGAGCGGCTACACAGATACGCAGTATTTT.

The chain couples TRBV20-1 to TRBJ2-1; D is possibly TRBD1 or TRBD2 (6 bases each). CDR1 and CDR2 (germline): DFQATT, SNEGSKA (reference sequence). V gave up 5 bases and J gave up 12 bases, with 20 bases separating them. The CDR3 has 13 amino acids. The CDR3 loop reads CSASEGGTTWQFF. CDR3 DNA: TGCAGTGCTTCCGAGGGCGGGACAACCTGGCAGTTCTTC.

A remark on this clone: The germline gene is not matched at one end of the junction; a read error may be the cause. The chain recombines TRBV7-3 with TRBJ2-1; a possible D gene is TRBD2 (6 bases). The germline V gene encodes CDR1 SGHTA and CDR2 FQGTGA. This CDR3 is built from 16 residues. The CDR3 reads CDSSPVESSAVGEQFF. The DNA of the CDR3 is TGTGACAGCAGCCCCGTAGAGTCTAGCGCCGTAGGTGAGCAGTTCTTC.

The gene calls are TRBV28 and TRBJ1-2; D uncertain. The CDR3 contains 11 residues. The germline V gene has CDR1 MDHEN and CDR2 SYDVKM. Trimming took 6 bases from V and 2 from J, leaving 4 bases between them. The CDR3 loop reads CASSRNYGYTF. The CDR3 nucleotides are TGTGCCAGCAGCCGAAACTATGGCTACACCTTC.

The chain has TRBV6-2 or TRBV6-3 and TRBJ2-7; maybe TRBD2 (5 bases). Trimming took 2 bases from V and 7 from J, leaving 15 bases between them. The CDR3 is made up of 14 amino acids. Germline CDR1 MNHEY, CDR2 SVGEGT. The DNA of the CDR3 is TGTGCCAGCAGTTACGGACTGGAGAATGGGGAGCAGTACTTC. It yields the protein CASSYGLENGEQYF.